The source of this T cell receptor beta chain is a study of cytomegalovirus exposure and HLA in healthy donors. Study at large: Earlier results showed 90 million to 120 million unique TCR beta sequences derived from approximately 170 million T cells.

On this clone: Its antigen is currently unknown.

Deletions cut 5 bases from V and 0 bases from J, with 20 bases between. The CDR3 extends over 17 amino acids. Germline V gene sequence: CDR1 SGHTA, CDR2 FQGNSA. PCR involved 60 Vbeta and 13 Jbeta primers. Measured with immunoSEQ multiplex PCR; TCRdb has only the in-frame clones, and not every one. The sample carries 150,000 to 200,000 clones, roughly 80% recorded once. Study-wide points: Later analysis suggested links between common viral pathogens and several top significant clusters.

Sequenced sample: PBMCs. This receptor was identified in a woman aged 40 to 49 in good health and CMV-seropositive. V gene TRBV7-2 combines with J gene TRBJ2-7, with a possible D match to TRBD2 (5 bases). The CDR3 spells CASSPTPGRAYSYEQYF. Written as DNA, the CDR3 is TGTGCCAGCAGCCCTACCCCCGGGCGGGCCTACTCCTACGAGCAGTACTTC.